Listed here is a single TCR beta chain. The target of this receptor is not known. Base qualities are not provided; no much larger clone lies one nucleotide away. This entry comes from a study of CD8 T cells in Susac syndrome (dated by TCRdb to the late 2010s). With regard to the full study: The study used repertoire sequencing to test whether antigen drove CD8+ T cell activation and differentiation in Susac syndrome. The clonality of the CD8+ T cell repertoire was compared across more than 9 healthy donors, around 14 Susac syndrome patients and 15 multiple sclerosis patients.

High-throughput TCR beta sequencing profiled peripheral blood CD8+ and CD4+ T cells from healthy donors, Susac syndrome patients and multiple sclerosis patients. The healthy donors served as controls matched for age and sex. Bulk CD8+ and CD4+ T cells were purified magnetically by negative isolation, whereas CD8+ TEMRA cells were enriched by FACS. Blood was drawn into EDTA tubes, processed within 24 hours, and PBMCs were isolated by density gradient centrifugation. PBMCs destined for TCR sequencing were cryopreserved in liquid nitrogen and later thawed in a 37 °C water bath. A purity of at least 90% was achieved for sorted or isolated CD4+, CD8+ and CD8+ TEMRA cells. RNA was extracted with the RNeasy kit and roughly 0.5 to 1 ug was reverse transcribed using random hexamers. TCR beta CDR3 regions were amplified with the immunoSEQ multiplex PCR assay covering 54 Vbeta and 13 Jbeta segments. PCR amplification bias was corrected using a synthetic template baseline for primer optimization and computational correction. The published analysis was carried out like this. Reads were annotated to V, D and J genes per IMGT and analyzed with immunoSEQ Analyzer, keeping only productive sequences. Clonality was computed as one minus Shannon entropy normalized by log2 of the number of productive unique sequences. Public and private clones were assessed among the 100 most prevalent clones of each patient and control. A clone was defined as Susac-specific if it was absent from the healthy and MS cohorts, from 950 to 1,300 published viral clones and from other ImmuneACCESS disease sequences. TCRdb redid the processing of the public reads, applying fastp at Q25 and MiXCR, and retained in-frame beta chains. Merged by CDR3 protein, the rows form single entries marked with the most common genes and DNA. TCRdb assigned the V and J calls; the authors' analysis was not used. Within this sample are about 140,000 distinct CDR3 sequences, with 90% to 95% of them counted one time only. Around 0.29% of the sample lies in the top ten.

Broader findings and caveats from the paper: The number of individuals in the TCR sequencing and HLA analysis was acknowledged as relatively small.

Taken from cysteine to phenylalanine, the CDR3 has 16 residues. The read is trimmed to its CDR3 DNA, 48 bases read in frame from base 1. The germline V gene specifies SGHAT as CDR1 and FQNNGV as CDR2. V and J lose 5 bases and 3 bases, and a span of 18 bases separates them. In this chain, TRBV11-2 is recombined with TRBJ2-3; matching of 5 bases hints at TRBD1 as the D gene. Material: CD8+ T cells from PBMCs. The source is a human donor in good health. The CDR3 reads CASSVGQGIWTDTQYF. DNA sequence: TGTGCCAGCAGCGTCGGCCAGGGAATATGGACAGATACGCAGTATTTT.